This T cell receptor (beta chain) was retrieved from a study of CD4 T cells in relation to SARS-CoV-2 and coronaviruses. On the study more broadly: Negative control cultures got HIV-1 Nef peptides or no peptide.

The germline CDR1 and CDR2 sequences are LNHDA and SQIVND (reference sequence). V shed 4 bases, J shed 2 bases, and the junction held 9 bases outside the gene matches. CDR3 size: 18 residues. Produced via immunoSEQ multiplex PCR; TCRdb's table is partial and in-frame only. The table has over 15,000 clones, 60% to 80% seen once; the top ten hold around 28%. A word on this clone: Antigen specificity is unknown.

Unexposed donor CD4+ T cells date from about 2011-2018, before the COVID-19 pandemic. Isolation of CD4+ T cells took place after less than 13 days in culture. Half the medium was replaced with IL-2 medium on days 3 and 7. Material for sequencing was CD4+ T cells from PBMCs, cultured in vitro. This clonotype was sampled from a human donor in good health. The chain combines TRBV19 with TRBJ2-6; TRBD1 aligns across 9 bases. The CDR3 DNA follows: TGTGCCAGTAGTACCCGGACAGGGGACTTGACTGGGGCCAACGTCCTGACTTTC. Translating it yields CASSTRTGDLTGANVLTF.